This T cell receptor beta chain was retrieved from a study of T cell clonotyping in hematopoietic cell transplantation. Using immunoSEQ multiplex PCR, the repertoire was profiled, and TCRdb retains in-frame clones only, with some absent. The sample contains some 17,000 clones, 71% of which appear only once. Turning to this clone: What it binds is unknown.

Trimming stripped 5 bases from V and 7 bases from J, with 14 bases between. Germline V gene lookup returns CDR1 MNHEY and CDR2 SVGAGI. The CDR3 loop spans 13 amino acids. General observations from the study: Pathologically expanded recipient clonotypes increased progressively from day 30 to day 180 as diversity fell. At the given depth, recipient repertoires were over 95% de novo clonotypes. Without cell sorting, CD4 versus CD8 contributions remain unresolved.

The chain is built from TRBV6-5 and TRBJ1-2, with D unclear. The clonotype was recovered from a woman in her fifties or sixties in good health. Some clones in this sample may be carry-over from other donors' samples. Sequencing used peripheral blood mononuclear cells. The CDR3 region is CASSQREVAGYTF. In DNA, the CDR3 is TGTGCCAGCAGTCAGAGGGAAGTTGCTGGCTACACCTTC.